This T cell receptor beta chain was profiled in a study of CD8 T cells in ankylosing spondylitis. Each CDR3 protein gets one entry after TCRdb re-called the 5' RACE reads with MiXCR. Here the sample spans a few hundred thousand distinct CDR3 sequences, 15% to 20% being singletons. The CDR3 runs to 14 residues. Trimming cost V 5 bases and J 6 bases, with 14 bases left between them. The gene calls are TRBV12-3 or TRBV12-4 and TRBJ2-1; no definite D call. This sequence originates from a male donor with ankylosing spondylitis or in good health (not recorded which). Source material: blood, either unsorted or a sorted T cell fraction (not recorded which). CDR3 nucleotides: TGTGCCAGCAGTCCGATGGACGGCCGCAATGAGCAGTTCTTC. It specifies CASSPMDGRNEQFF.